This TCR beta chain was sequenced during a study of control samples from healthy donors and cancer patients. The data were produced by immunoSEQ multiplex PCR, yet TCRdb's version contains in-frame clones alone and is incomplete. The table records roughly 200,000 clones, around 94% of them present only once. This CDR3 is 13 amino acids long. Germline assignment: CDR1 MNHEY and CDR2 SMNVEV (reference sequence). V shed 3 bases and J shed 6 bases, with 9 bases lying between them. Sequenced: blood. The chain carries TRBV27 and TRBJ2-1; D perhaps matches TRBD1 (6 bases). The TCR comes from a man aged 50 to 60 in good health. CDR3 protein: CASSFTGSNEQFF. DNA of the CDR3: TGTGCCAGCAGTTTCACAGGGAGCAATGAGCAGTTCTTC.